The clone carrying this T cell receptor beta chain was seen ten or more times. The sample originates from a study of T cells in Graves' hyperthyroidism and ophthalmopathy. Study as a whole: Peripheral blood was collected at initial diagnosis, before any treatment.

Investigators excluded patients with uncontrolled infection, other autoimmune disease, pregnancy or lactation. This CDR3 is 15 amino acids long. The junction had 7 bases not matched to a gene; V was cut back by 5 bases and J by 1 base. The source material, RNA transcripts, was used to amplify TCR beta CDR3 regions. First-round RT-PCR of the TCR CDR3 relied on the HTBI primer set. TCRdb analysed the multiplex PCR reads with MiXCR anew, one entry per CDR3 protein. Of fewer than 500,000 distinct CDR3 sequences listed, approximately 15% are singletons. This TCR was sampled from a man aged 30 to 39 with Graves' hyperthyroidism that later progressed to Graves' ophthalmopathy. The sample consisted of blood. V is TRBV12-3 or TRBV12-4 and J is TRBJ1-2; 7 nucleotides match TRBD1. In DNA, the CDR3 is TGTGCCAGCAGTGCCCGGGACAGAGTTAACTATGGCTACACCTTC. Translated: CASSARDRVNYGYTF.